A single sample is the source of the 14 T cell receptor beta chains below, sequenced in a study of PD-1 blockade in classical Hodgkin lymphoma. After autologous stem cell transplantation all patients relapsed, and prior brentuximab vedotin exposure differed between cohorts. Libraries were prepared by immunoSEQ multiplex PCR; TCRdb keeps only in-frame clonotypes and omits some of them. The sample contains 90,000 to 100,000 clones, 81% of which appear only once. This specimen was peripheral blood mononuclear cells (PBMCs), taken before the second cycle of nivolumab. The receptors derive from a human donor with classical Hodgkin lymphoma.

The chain couples TRBV11-2 to TRBJ2-7; D remains ambiguous. With 1 base removed from V and 5 bases from J, the gap between germline ends came to 9 bases. Germline CDR1 SGHAT, CDR2 FQNNGV. The length of the CDR3 is 13 residues. Here the CDR3 DNA reads TGTGCCAGCAGCTTAGTGGGTCACCACGAGCAGTACTTC. As protein: CASSLVGHHEQYF. Full variable domain (rest looked up from reference TRBV11-2 and TRBJ2-7): EAGVAQSPRYKIIEKRQSVAFWCNPISGHATLYWYQQILGQGPKLLIQFQNNGVVDDSQLPKDRFSAERLKGVDSTLKIQPAKLEDSAVYLCASSLVGHHEQYFGPGTRLTVT.

This sequence joins TRBV28 and TRBJ2-1; D gene ambiguous. The CDR3 loop spans 13 amino acids. Trimming removed 3 bases from V and 7 bases from J, with 10 bases in between. CDR1 is MDHEN and CDR2 is SYDVKM in the germline V gene. The CDR3 bases are TGTGCCAGCAGTTTTATGGTGGGTAATGAGCAGTTCTTC. Translated, it gives CASSFMVGNEQFF.

V usage is TRBV7-3 and J usage is TRBJ2-3; 15 nucleotides match TRBD2. Germline-derived CDR1 and CDR2 are SGHTA and FQGTGA. The CDR3 is 18 amino acids. V shed 5 bases, J shed 8 bases, and the junction held 14 bases outside the gene matches. CDR3 nucleotide sequence: TGTGCCAGCAGCCCCCGGGGACTAGCGGGAGGTGGCGCGGGTACGCAGTATTTT. As protein: CASSPRGLAGGGAGTQYF.

The chain joins TRBV15 to TRBJ2-1; 13 nucleotides align to TRBD2. The CDR3 is made up of 17 amino acids. J lost 4 bases, V lost 1 base, and 4 bases had no gene match. Germline V gene sequence: CDR1 LNHNV, CDR2 YYDKDF (reference sequence). The CDR3 protein is CATSRGRTSGGYNEQFF. CDR3 sequence (DNA): TGTGCCACCAGCAGAGGAAGGACTAGCGGGGGATACAATGAGCAGTTCTTC.

The table lists this clone with a count of one. The chain recombines TRBV4-3 with TRBJ2-2, with D unclear. Germline CDR1 reads LGHNA; CDR2 reads YSLEER. V dropped 0 bases and J dropped 3 bases, with 11 bases sitting between them. The CDR3 consists of 16 residues. The CDR3 DNA follows: TGCGCCAGCAGCCAAGATCAGCCGGCCCACACCGGGGAGCTGTTTTTT. It yields the protein CASSQDQPAHTGELFF.

The chain is built from TRBV6-6 and TRBJ2-7; D gene uncertain. The V and J ends lost 1 base and 2 bases respectively, with 3 bases between them. This CDR3 spans 12 amino acids. Germline V gives CDR1 MNHNY, CDR2 SVGAGI (reference sequence). CDR3 sequence reads: CASSYFPYEQYF. In DNA, the CDR3 is TGTGCCAGCAGTTACTTTCCCTACGAGCAGTACTTC.

The gene calls are TRBV30 and TRBJ2-5; 9 positions match TRBD2. With 0 bases clipped from V and 4 bases from J, the junction kept 0 bases outside the gene matches. The length of the CDR3 is 13 residues. Germline values: CDR1 GTSNPN, CDR2 SVGIG (reference sequence). The CDR3 DNA reads TGTGCCTGGAGTGTACTAGCGGGAGAGACCCAGTACTTC. Translating it yields CAWSVLAGETQYF. The complete variable domain, with remaining parts taken from reference TRBV30 and TRBJ2-5, reads SQTIHQWPATLVQPVGSPLSLECTVEGTSNPNLYWYRQAAGRGLQLLFYSVGIGQISSEVPQNLSASRPQDRQFILSSKKLLLSDSGFYLCAWSVLAGETQYFGPGTRLLVL.

This clone was picked up a small number of times. The chain links TRBV7-3 to TRBJ1-2; D is unresolved. Germline V gene sequence: CDR1 SGHTA, CDR2 FQGTGA. Trimming pared 3 bases from V and 9 bases from J, leaving 14 bases between. The CDR3 extends over 13 amino acids. CDR3 protein: CASSLGPAESYTF. CDR3 nucleotide sequence: TGTGCCAGCAGCTTGGGTCCCGCCGAAAGCTACACCTTC. Drawing the rest from reference TRBV7-3 and TRBJ1-2, the complete variable domain is GAGVSQTPSNKVTEKGKYVELRCDPISGHTALYWYRQSLGQGPEFLIYFQGTGAADDSGLPNDRFFAVRPEGSVSTLKIQRTERGDSAVYLCASSLGPAESYTFGSGTRLTVV.

The chain couples TRBV29-1 to TRBJ1-1, with D perhaps matching TRBD1 (6 bases). The V gene lost 6 bases and the J gene lost 4 bases, with 15 bases spanning the gap. CDR1 and CDR2 (germline): SQVTM, ANQGSEA. This CDR3 spans 13 amino acids. CDR3 in amino acids: CSVEPQGVTEAFF. For the CDR3, the DNA is TGCAGCGTGGAACCACAGGGTGTCACTGAAGCTTTCTTT.

This clone came up a few times. V usage is TRBV6-6 and J usage is TRBJ1-1; D gene unclear. V lost 7 bases to trimming and J lost 1 base, with 10 bases between them. Per germline, CDR1 MNHNY and CDR2 SVGAGI (reference sequence). The CDR3 spans 13 residues. CDR3: CASNVATNTEAFF. The CDR3 DNA is TGTGCCAGCAACGTTGCCACGAACACTGAAGCTTTCTTT.

The chain links TRBV5-4 to TRBJ1-3; D remains ambiguous. The V gene lost 3 bases and the J gene lost 7 bases, with 11 bases spanning the gap. This CDR3 comprises 13 residues. The germline V gene encodes CDR1 SGHNT and CDR2 YYREEE (reference sequence). CDR3 coding DNA: TGTGCCAGCAGCTCCCAGATTGGTAACACCATATATTTT. Its protein product is CASSSQIGNTIYF.

Worth noting for this clone: A read error may produce the germline difference seen at one junction end. The rearrangement links TRBV6-5 to TRBJ1-2; D remains ambiguous. The CDR3 has 14 residues. Germline V gene lookup returns CDR1 MNHEY and CDR2 SVGAGI. Here the CDR3 reads CASSYYGPNSGYTF. The CDR3 DNA reads TGTGCCAGCAGTTACTACGGACCGAACTCTGGCTACACCTTC.

This clone was detected a few times. This specimen includes other DNA sequences encoding the same CDR3. The chain combines TRBV19 with TRBJ2-3; the D gene is possibly TRBD2 (5 bases). The CDR3 length is 13 residues. Looked up from germline, CDR1 is LNHDA and CDR2 is SQIVND (reference sequence). Trimming took off 3 bases at V and 1 base at J, with 5 bases between the two ends. CDR3 amino acids: CASSIGGTDTQYF. CDR3 coding DNA: TGTGCCAGTAGTATCGGGGGCACAGATACGCAGTATTTT.

This clone was observed a handful of times. This sequence joins TRBV30 and TRBJ1-2; D possibly corresponds to TRBD1 (6 bases). The CDR3 runs 12 residues. Germline V gene lookup returns CDR1 GTSNPN and CDR2 SVGIG (reference sequence). V lost 1 base and J lost 8, with 11 bases in between. CDR3 bases: TGTGCCTGGAGTGACAGGGAATTGGGCTACACCTTC. Amino acids: CAWSDRELGYTF.